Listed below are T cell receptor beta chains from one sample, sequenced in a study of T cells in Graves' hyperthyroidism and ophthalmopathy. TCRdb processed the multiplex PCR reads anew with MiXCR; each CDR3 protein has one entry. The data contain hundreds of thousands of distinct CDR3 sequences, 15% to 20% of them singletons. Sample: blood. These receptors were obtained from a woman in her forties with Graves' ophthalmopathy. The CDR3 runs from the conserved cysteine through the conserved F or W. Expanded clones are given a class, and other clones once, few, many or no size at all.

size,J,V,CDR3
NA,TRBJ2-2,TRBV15,CATSSGTSAGELFF
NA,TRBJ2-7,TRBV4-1,CASSQDNRKGSYEQYF
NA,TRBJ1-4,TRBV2,CASSEASWVEKLFF
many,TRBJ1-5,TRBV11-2,CASSSGTGNQPQHF
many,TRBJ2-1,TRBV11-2,CASSRYNEQFF
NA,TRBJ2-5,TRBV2,CASSAVGDLETQYF
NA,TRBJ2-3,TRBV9,CASSVRAGGTTDTQYF
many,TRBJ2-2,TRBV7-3,CASSPTSGRTGELFF
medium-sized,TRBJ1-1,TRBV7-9,CASSLSVTAIVNTEAFF
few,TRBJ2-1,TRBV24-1,CATSPPGTGNYNEQFF